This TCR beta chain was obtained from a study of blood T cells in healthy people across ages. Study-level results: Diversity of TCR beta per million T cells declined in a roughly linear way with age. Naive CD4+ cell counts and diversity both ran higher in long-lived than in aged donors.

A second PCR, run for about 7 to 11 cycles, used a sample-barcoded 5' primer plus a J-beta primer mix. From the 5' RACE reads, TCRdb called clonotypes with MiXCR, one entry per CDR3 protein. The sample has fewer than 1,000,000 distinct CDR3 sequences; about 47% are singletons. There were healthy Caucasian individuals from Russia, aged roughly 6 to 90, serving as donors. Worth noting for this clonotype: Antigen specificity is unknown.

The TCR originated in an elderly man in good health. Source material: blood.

CDR3 coding DNA: TGTGCCAGCAGTGTGCTAGGGGAAGAGACCCAGTACTTC. Translating gives CASSVLGEETQYF. The rearrangement joins TRBV28 to TRBJ2-4; maybe TRBD1 (5 bases). The J call may be incorrect, as the DNA end agrees better with TRBJ2-5. Germline V CDR1 and CDR2: MDHEN, SYDVKM. CDR3 length: 13 residues.